Each of the 15 T cell receptor beta chains below was sequenced from the same sample in a study of regulatory T cells in long-lasting Graves disease. To make TCR beta libraries, researchers used iRepertoire HTBI primers and Arm-PCR of CDR3 regions. Each CDR3 protein is one row after TCRdb ran MiXCR on the multiplex PCR reads. Found here are a few hundred thousand distinct CDR3 sequences, around 11% of them singletons; the top ten hold about 19%. The time point: newly diagnosed GD, antithyroid drugs for less than 3 months. RNA isolated from PBMCs was used to make the TCR library. In addition, the sample was reused for a study of T cells in Graves' hyperthyroidism and ophthalmopathy.

Sequenced material: peripheral blood mononuclear cells (PBMCs), taken at new diagnosis, from a patient treated with antithyroid drugs. The receptors were gathered from a woman under 30 with Graves disease.

At least ten counts were recorded for this clonotype. V usage is TRBV6-6 and J usage is TRBJ2-3; D unresolved. Germline-derived CDR1 and CDR2 are MNHNY and SVGAGI (reference sequence). This CDR3 contains 14 residues. V shed 0 bases and J shed 3 bases, with 7 bases lying between them. The CDR3 sequence is CASSYSRGTDTQYF. The CDR3 nucleotides read TGTGCCAGCAGTTACTCGAGAGGTACAGATACGCAGTATTTT.

This clonotype showed up many times. The chain employs TRBV4-1 and TRBJ2-3, with 9 nucleotides matching TRBD1. The germline V gene encodes CDR1 MGHRA and CDR2 YSYEKL. The trim removed 0 bases at V and 3 bases at J, leaving 4 bases unmatched. The CDR3 is made up of 16 amino acids. The CDR3 DNA is TGCGCCAGCAGCCAAGAACAGGGGGCTCGGACAGATACGCAGTATTTT. It translates to CASSQEQGARTDTQYF.

This clonotype was picked up many times. This chain uses TRBV7-8 with TRBJ2-7, with 7 bases matching TRBD2. The length of the CDR3 is 15 residues. V trimming: 2 bases; J trimming: 3 bases; junction bases outside the gene matches: 7. Germline CDR1 and CDR2: SGHVS and FQNEAQ. The CDR3 spells CASSLYVAGDYEQYF. The DNA of the CDR3 is TGTGCCAGCAGCTTATACGTTGCGGGAGACTACGAGCAGTACTTC.

The table lists this clonotype with a few counts. The gene calls are TRBV7-3 and TRBJ2-3; D gene uncertain. With 3 bases removed from V and 5 bases from J, the gap between germline ends came to 12 bases. Germline assignment: CDR1 SGHTA and CDR2 FQGTGA. The CDR3 loop spans 14 amino acids. The CDR3 sequence: CASSLSFAIDTQYF. In DNA, the CDR3 is TGTGCCAGCAGCTTGTCATTTGCGATAGATACGCAGTATTTT.

This clonotype was picked up many times. The chain employs TRBV7-2 and TRBJ2-5; TRBD2 is a possible D gene (6 bases). The germline V and J ends were trimmed by 6 bases and 4 bases, with 15 bases remaining between them. This CDR3 has 14 residues. The germline V gene has CDR1 SGHTA and CDR2 FQGNSA. The CDR3 loop is CASRRSQGGETQYF. In nucleotides, the CDR3 is TGTGCCAGCAGGCGTTCCCAGGGAGGAGAGACCCAGTACTTC.

This clonotype was picked up many times. The chain couples TRBV20-1 to TRBJ2-5; D is possibly TRBD1 (6 bases). The CDR3 has 17 residues. The V gene's germline CDR1 is DFQATT and CDR2 SNEGSKA (reference sequence). With 3 bases removed from V and 5 bases from J, the gap between germline ends came to 25 bases. CDR3 in DNA: TGCAGTGCTAGTAATCCAGGGGCAGTCCGGGTTGGGGAGACCCAGTACTTC. Protein sequence: CSASNPGAVRVGETQYF.

This chain joins TRBV4-1 and TRBJ1-6, with D unclear. The CDR3 covers 17 residues. Trimming took 4 bases from V and 0 from J, leaving 13 bases between them. Looked up from germline, CDR1 is MGHRA and CDR2 is YSYEKL. The CDR3 loop reads CASSRTPTGSYNSPLHF. CDR3 nucleotide sequence: TGCGCCAGCAGCCGGACCCCAACGGGCTCCTATAATTCACCCCTCCACTTT.

The chain's CDR3 is CASGGYGPHTDTQYF. The CDR3 nucleotides are TGTGCCAGTGGAGGGTACGGGCCCCACACAGATACGCAGTATTTT. The chain couples TRBV7-9 to TRBJ2-3, with D possibly matching TRBD2 (6 bases). Per the germline V gene, CDR1 is SEHNR and CDR2 is FQNEAQ (reference sequence). Trimming removed 9 bases from V and 2 bases from J, with 18 bases in between. This CDR3 region has 15 residues.

Many counts were recorded for this clonotype. The V and J genes are TRBV29-1 and TRBJ2-3, with 8 bases that match TRBD2. The CDR3 is 13 amino acids. Looked up from germline, CDR1 is SQVTM and CDR2 is ANQGSEA. Germline trimming cut 3 bases from V and 7 bases from J; bases unmatched to any gene: 6. The CDR3 coding sequence is TGCAGCGTTGAGCCTGGCGGGGGGAATACGCAGTATTTT. Protein: CSVEPGGGNTQYF.

In its sample, this clonotype was seen many times. V is TRBV27 and J is TRBJ2-1; 11 bases match TRBD1. The CDR3 length is 16 residues. The V segment lost 5 bases and the J segment 10 bases; nucleotides outside the gene matches: 13. Germline CDR1 is MNHEY and CDR2 is SMNVEV (reference sequence). CDR3 nucleotide sequence: TGTGCCAGCAGTCTCGGACAGGGGGCTTTGTACGGGGAGCAGTTCTTC. The encoded protein is CASSLGQGALYGEQFF.

This clonotype was counted many times. The V call is TRBV20-1, the J call TRBJ2-5; D is perhaps TRBD1 (6 bases). In germline, CDR1 is DFQATT, CDR2 SNEGSKA (reference sequence). The CDR3 is 15 amino acids. V was shortened by 5 bases and J by 4 bases, with 20 bases between the two germline ends. DNA for the CDR3: TGCAGTGCTTTTAACAGGGCAAGGACGGGAGAGACCCAGTACTTC. It is translated as CSAFNRARTGETQYF.

This clonotype was seen many times. The chain is built from TRBV6-5 and TRBJ1-5, with D possibly matching TRBD1 (6 bases). The V end lost 0 bases, the J end lost 0 bases, and 9 bases lay between the germline ends. The CDR3 has 16 residues. Looked up from germline, CDR1 is MNHEY and CDR2 is SVGAGI. CDR3 nucleotides: TGTGCCAGCAGTTACTCGACAGGATATAGCAATCAGCCCCAGCATTTT. Amino acids: CASSYSTGYSNQPQHF.

This clonotype was counted at least ten times. V gene TRBV7-3 combines with J gene TRBJ2-3; TRBD1 matches 7 bases. Germline assignment: CDR1 SGHTA and CDR2 FQGTGA. CDR3 size: 15 residues. The junction had 6 bases not matched to a gene; V was cut back by 4 bases and J by 2 bases. CDR3 loop: CASSSSGTDTDTQYF. As DNA, the CDR3 is TGTGCCAGCAGCTCATCCGGGACAGACACAGATACGCAGTATTTT.

V usage is TRBV12-3 or TRBV12-4 and J usage is TRBJ2-1; D unclear. Deletions cut 6 bases from V and 0 bases from J, with 12 bases between. This CDR3 comprises 15 residues. This chain's CDR3 is CASSPQPFSYNEQFF. The CDR3 DNA reads as TGTGCCAGCAGCCCACAACCGTTCTCCTACAATGAGCAGTTCTTC.

This clonotype came up many times. This chain joins TRBV11-3 and TRBJ1-1; D is unclear. The germline V gene has CDR1 SGHNT and CDR2 YENEEA. V dropped 0 bases and J dropped 6 bases, with 2 bases sitting between them. CDR3 length: 11 amino acids. CDR3 sequence: CASSLEAEAFF. The CDR3 bases are TGTGCCAGCAGCTTAGAGGCTGAAGCTTTCTTT.